This is a list of T cell receptor beta chains from one sample in a study of control samples from healthy donors and cancer patients. Clones were read by immunoSEQ multiplex PCR, and TCRdb kept only the in-frame ones, dropping some. The sample holds 70,000 or so clones, 89% seen once. The sequenced material came from PBMCs. Every receptor here comes from a man between 60 and 75 years old with lung cancer. The CDR3 runs from the conserved cysteine through the conserved F or W. The D gene is left open where the match is weak. Clone size is not always given. Where it is, it says once, few, many or a class for expanded clones.

>NA|TRBV12-3/TRBV12-4|TRBJ2-3|NA
TGTGCCAGCAGGGGGCCAGATACGCAGTATTTT
CASRGPDTQYF
>NA|TRBV5-1|TRBJ2-1|NA
TGCGCCAGCATTGGGGATTCTAGCTACAATGAGCAGTTCTTC
CASIGDSSYNEQFF
>NA|TRBV7-9|TRBJ2-3|NA
TGTGCCAGCAGCTTAGTGGGTCAGCTCACAGATACGCAGTATTTT
CASSLVGQLTDTQYF
>NA|TRBV5-1|TRBJ1-1|NA
TGCGCCAGCAGCTATCTGGGGAACACTGAAGCTTTCTTT
CASSYLGNTEAFF
>NA|TRBV24-1|TRBJ2-4|NA
TGTGCCACCAGTGACCCCGGGACAGCCAAAAACATTCAGTACTTC
CATSDPGTAKNIQYF
>TRBD1|TRBV5-1|TRBJ1-2|NA
TGCGCCAGCAGCTCAGAGGCAGGGGGCCCCTATCCTAACACCTTC
CASSSEAGGPYPNTF
>TRBD1|TRBV5-8|TRBJ2-3|NA
TGTGCCAGCAGGCTTGGGGGAATACAGGGGTCTAGCACAGATACGCAGTATTTT
CASRLGGIQGSSTDTQYF
>TRBD1|TRBV7-9|TRBJ1-3|NA
TGTGCCAGCAACACAGGGGCGGACACCATATATTTT
CASNTGADTIYF
>NA|TRBV30|TRBJ1-2|NA
TGTGCCTGGAGTGTTACTTTGTCCCTGGGTGGCTACACCTTC
CAWSVTLSLGGYTF
>NA|TRBV6-1|TRBJ2-7|NA
TGTGCCAGCAGGCCACAGGGTCCCCTAAACTACGAGCAGTACTTC
CASRPQGPLNYEQYF
>TRBD1|TRBV5-1|TRBJ1-2|NA
TGCGCCAGCAGCTACAGGGGCTCCACGGGCTACACCTTC
CASSYRGSTGYTF
>TRBD1|TRBV5-1|TRBJ2-5|NA
TGCGCCAGCAGCCGCGGGACAGGGGGCGAAGAGACCCAGTACTTC
CASSRGTGGEETQYF
>NA|TRBV7-9|TRBJ2-7|once
TGTGCCAGCAGCTTAGGCAGCCCACGGGGCTACGAGCAGTACTTC
CASSLGSPRGYEQYF
>NA|TRBV12-3/TRBV12-4|TRBJ2-2|NA
TGTGCCAGCAGTGCCTGGGTAAGGGGGGAGCTGTTTTTT
CASSAWVRGELFF
>NA|TRBV5-4|TRBJ2-7|NA
TGTGCCAGCAGCTTGGACCCAGGGGACTACGAGCAGTACTTC
CASSLDPGDYEQYF
>TRBD1|TRBV10-3|TRBJ2-1|NA
TGTGCCATCAGGGCGACAGGGGATGAGCAGTTCTTC
CAIRATGDEQFF
>NA|TRBV24-1|TRBJ2-3|NA
TGTGCCACCAGTGATCCCAGACGCACAGATACGCAGTATTTT
CATSDPRRTDTQYF
>NA|TRBV10-3|TRBJ2-1|NA
TGTGCCATCAGTTCGAGCGAGGCGAAACTGTACAATGAGCAGTTCTTC
CAISSSEAKLYNEQFF
>TRBD1|TRBV4-1|TRBJ1-2|NA
TGCGCCAGCAGCGGGACAGGGGCTAAGGTCTATGGCTACACCTTC
CASSGTGAKVYGYTF
>NA|TRBV18|TRBJ1-5|NA
TGTGCCAGCTCACTTAACAGCAATCAGCCCCAGCATTTT
CASSLNSNQPQHF
>TRBD1|TRBV7-3|TRBJ1-1|once
TGTGCCAGCAGCTACCAGGGGGACCTGAACACTGAAGCTTTCTTT
CASSYQGDLNTEAFF
>NA|TRBV5-4|TRBJ1-5|NA
TGTGCCAGCAGCTTGACAGGAGATAGCAATCAGCCCCAGCATTTT
CASSLTGDSNQPQHF
>NA|TRBV18|TRBJ1-6|NA
TGTGCCAGCTCACCCGACGAGGGACAACCCTTCAGGTCACCCCTCCACTTT
CASSPDEGQPFRSPLHF
>TRBD2|TRBV3-1/TRBV3-2|TRBJ2-7|NA
TGTGCCAGCAGCCAAGGGGTCGGGGGGGTATACGAGCAGTACTTC
CASSQGVGGVYEQYF
>NA|TRBV5-1|TRBJ2-3|NA
TGCGCCAGCAGCCCCAGGGCAGGGGAGTCAGATACGCAGTATTTT
CASSPRAGESDTQYF
>NA|TRBV29-1|TRBJ2-7|NA
TGCAGCGTTGAAGATCTTCTCTACGAGCAGTACTTC
CSVEDLLYEQYF
>NA|TRBV4-1|TRBJ1-5|NA
TGCGCCAGCAGCCAAGCTAAGCCCCCCCTGTTCAATCAGCCCCAGCATTTT
CASSQAKPPLFNQPQHF
>NA|TRBV3-1/TRBV3-2|TRBJ1-2|NA
TGTGCCAGCAGCCATCTAGGGGGGGATGGCTACACCTTC
CASSHLGGDGYTF
>NA|TRBV5-1|TRBJ1-1|NA
TGCGCCAGCAGCTCCGGATCAATCGAAGCTTTCTTT
CASSSGSIEAFF
>TRBD1|TRBV6-6|TRBJ1-1|NA
TGTGCCAGCAGGGACAGGGCCCACACTGAAGCTTTCTTT
CASRDRAHTEAFF
>TRBD1|TRBV3-1/TRBV3-2|TRBJ1-2|NA
TGTGCCAGCAGCGAGGGACAGGTGGGCGGCTACACCTTC
CASSEGQVGGYTF